A single count supports the clone carrying this T cell receptor beta chain. The data derive from a study of blood T cell repertoires in COVID-19. Germline V CDR1 and CDR2: SEHNR, FQNEAQ (reference sequence). The CDR3 is 14 amino acids. V lost 2 bases and J 6 bases, leaving 8 bases between the germline ends. Profiling relied on immunoSEQ multiplex PCR, and the TCRdb table lists in-frame clones only, not all of them. Here the sample spans some 150,000 clones, around four fifths being singletons. The clonotype comes from a woman between 45 and 60 years old who had recovered from COVID-19. Specimen: PBMCs or T cells enriched from blood (not recorded which). The chain carries TRBV7-9 and TRBJ1-6, with D unclear. The CDR3 region has the DNA TGTGCCAGCAGCTTACTGCGTCTTAATTCACCCCTCCACTTT. Its protein product is CASSLLRLNSPLHF.